This TCR beta chain came from a study of T cell responses to AZD1222 COVID-19 vaccine. General study findings and limits: Vaccine-associated CD4 TCRs ranged over spike, dominating at 160-218 and 743-854. Females outnumbered males among donors, who were mostly white British; clonal diversity was possibly underestimated.

A note on this clone: The antigen is unknown.

Germline CDR1 is SEHNR and CDR2 is FQNEAQ (reference sequence). Trimming left V 3 bases short and J 3 bases short, with 21 bases between. The CDR3 is 17 amino acids. TCRdb's table, derived via immunoSEQ multiplex PCR, lists solely in-frame clones and lacks some. Here the sample spans 150,000 to 200,000 clones, around 89% being singletons. The J gene is TRBJ2-7, the V gene TRBV7-9; possible D gene TRBD2, 6 bases. The sequence was obtained from an adult who received the AZD1222 COVID-19 vaccine. The starting material was peripheral blood, obtained 28 days after the second AZD1222 dose. CDR3 sequence reads: CASSFVGSAGGYYEQYF. Here the CDR3 DNA reads TGTGCCAGCAGCTTCGTCGGATCCGCAGGAGGGTACTACGAGCAGTACTTC.